The 15 T cell receptor beta chains below were found in one sample sequenced in a study of beta chain features in type 1 diabetes. The sequenced template was cDNA made from the entire isolated RNA. Libraries were prepared by immunoSEQ multiplex PCR; TCRdb keeps only in-frame clonotypes and omits some of them. The sample holds 900,000 or so clones, roughly a sixth seen once. The specimen was naive CD4+ T cells from blood. The receptor set was obtained from a woman between 18 and 29 years old in good health.

This clone has just a few counts. The chain links TRBV25-1 to TRBJ2-4; 7 nucleotides agree with TRBD1. The CDR3 consists of 14 residues. V shed 7 bases, J shed 6 bases, and the junction held 9 bases outside the gene matches. Germline V gives CDR1 MGHDK, CDR2 SYGVNS. The CDR3 reads CASTPGTAPNIQYF. As DNA, the CDR3 is TGTGCCAGCACACCCGGGACAGCCCCAAACATTCAGTACTTC. Variable domain in full (rest from reference TRBV25-1 and TRBJ2-4): EADIYQTPRYLVIGTGKKITLECSQTMGHDKMYWYQQDPGMELHLIHYSYGVNSTEKGDLSSESTVSRIRTEHFPLTLESARPSHTSQYLCASTPGTAPNIQYFGAGTRLSVL.

This chain links TRBV15 with TRBJ1-5; 7 bases are a match to TRBD1. V dropped 6 bases and J dropped 6; count of bases not matched to a gene: 8. CDR1 and CDR2 from the germline V gene are LNHNV and YYDKDF (reference sequence). The CDR3 contains 14 residues. The CDR3 DNA is TGTGCCACCAGTCGACAGGGTCCCTTTCAGCCCCAGCATTTT. Translation: CATSRQGPFQPQHF.

V gene TRBV4-2 combines with J gene TRBJ2-7, with D hard to call. CDR3 length equals 15 residues. Germline assignment: CDR1 LGHNA and CDR2 YNFKEQ. Trimming left V 0 bases short and J 2 bases short, with 11 bases between. CDR3 nucleotides: TGTGCCAGCAGCCAAGATCGGCAATCGCCCTACGAGCAGTACTTC. Translation gives CASSQDRQSPYEQYF.

This clone was detected only a few times. The chain is built from TRBV21-1 and TRBJ2-1; no DNA check was done on the table's D call, TRBD2. TRBV21-1 is labeled a pseudogene. CDR3 size: 14 residues. CDR3 amino acids: CASSWGDSWYEQFF. CDR3 nucleotide sequence: TGTGCCAGCAGCTGGGGGGATAGTTGGTATGAGCAGTTCTTC.

The V gene is TRBV5-4, the J gene TRBJ1-2; a possible D gene is TRBD1 (5 bases). This CDR3 spans 15 amino acids. From germline, CDR1 is SGHNT and CDR2 YYREEE (reference sequence). Trimming removed 0 bases at V and 4 bases at J, with 13 bases between. The CDR3 here is CASSLGTGQPYGYTF. As DNA, the CDR3 is TGTGCCAGCAGCTTGGGAACAGGCCAGCCCTATGGCTACACCTTC. Complete variable domain (other parts from reference TRBV5-4 and TRBJ1-2): ETGVTQSPTHLIKTRGQQVTLRCSSQSGHNTVSWYQQALGQGPQFIFQYYREEENGRGNFPPRFSGLQFPNYSSELNVNALELDDSALYLCASSLGTGQPYGYTFGSGTRLTVV.

This clone was observed a handful of times. The J gene is TRBJ2-5, the V gene TRBV2; D uncertain. This CDR3 is 13 amino acids long. Germline assignment: CDR1 SNHLY and CDR2 FYNNEI. V gave up 7 bases and J gave up 2 bases, with 11 bases separating them. CDR3 sequence (DNA): TGTGCCAGCATGGGCTCCACACAAGAGACCCAGTACTTC. This encodes CASMGSTQETQYF.

V and J are TRBV19 and TRBJ2-4; D unresolved. The V end lost 5 bases, the J end lost 14 bases, and 16 bases lay between the germline ends. Per germline, CDR1 LNHDA and CDR2 SQIVND (reference sequence). CDR3 length: 12 residues. The CDR3 DNA follows: TGTGCCAGTAGTTCAAAAGGGCCTCTTAAGTACTTC. This translates into CASSSKGPLKYF.

The chain links TRBV18 to TRBJ1-4; TRBD1 matches 7 bases. V dropped 3 bases and J dropped 8; count of bases not matched to a gene: 12. The CDR3 extends over 16 amino acids. Germline V gene data show CDR1 as KGHSH and CDR2 as LQKENI. CDR3 coding DNA: TGTGCCAGCTCACCCTACCCTACCGGACAGGAGGAAAAACTGTTTTTT. Its translation is CASSPYPTGQEEKLFF.

This chain links TRBV5-1 with TRBJ2-5; 8 bases line up with TRBD1. V lost 2 bases, J lost 2 bases, and 8 bases stayed unmatched. The CDR3 loop spans 16 amino acids. Germline lookup yields CDR1 SGHRS and CDR2 YFSETQ. CDR3 residues: CASSLLTGVVQETQYF. For the CDR3, the DNA is TGCGCCAGCAGCTTACTGACAGGGGTTGTTCAAGAGACCCAGTACTTC. The full variable domain, in which reference TRBV5-1 and TRBJ2-5 provide the parts outside the CDR3, is KAGVTQTPRYLIKTRGQQVTLSCSPISGHRSVSWYQQTPGQGLQFLFEYFSETQRNKGNFPGRFSGRQFSNSRSEMNVSTLELGDSALYLCASSLLTGVVQETQYFGPGTRLLVL.

This clone was detected once. The chain employs TRBV6-1 and TRBJ2-1; 7 bases map to TRBD2. Germline V CDR1 and CDR2: MNHNS, SASEGT. V lost 9 bases to trimming and J lost 5 bases; unmatched junction nucleotides: 1. The CDR3 is made up of 11 amino acids. CDR3 in amino acids: CASTSDNEQFF. DNA of the CDR3: TGTGCCAGTACTAGCGACAATGAGCAGTTCTTC.

This clone was detected only a few times. The chain is built from TRBV19 and TRBJ2-2; no reliable D call. Germline CDR1 LNHDA, CDR2 SQIVND (reference sequence). V lost 7 bases, J lost 4 bases, and 16 bases lay in between. There are 15 residues in the CDR3. DNA for the CDR3: TGTGCCAGTATACCAAGCCATGGCTTCACCGGGGAGCTGTTTTTT. Protein product: CASIPSHGFTGELFF.

The chain combines TRBV28 with TRBJ2-1; possible D gene TRBD2, 6 bases. In germline, CDR1 is MDHEN, CDR2 SYDVKM. The CDR3 is 12 amino acids. V shed 7 bases and J shed 11 bases, with 15 bases lying between them. The CDR3 DNA is TGTGCCAGCATCAACCTCGGGACTCAGCAGTTCTTC. Translating it yields CASINLGTQQFF.

The chain recombines TRBV4-2 with TRBJ2-3, with a possible D match to TRBD1 (6 bases). V dropped 3 bases and J dropped 2 bases, with 18 bases sitting between them. This CDR3 spans 17 amino acids. In germline, CDR1 is LGHNA, CDR2 YNFKEQ. CDR3 region: CASSQAQGHYLTDTQYF. The DNA of the CDR3 is TGTGCCAGCAGCCAGGCCCAGGGACACTACCTCACAGATACGCAGTATTTT.

This clone was seen more than once but under ten times. This sequence joins TRBV28 and TRBJ2-5; 7 bases match TRBD1. The CDR3 loop spans 15 amino acids. CDR1 MDHEN and CDR2 SYDVKM come from the germline V gene. V gave up 1 base and J gave up 1 base; unmatched junction bases: 3. The CDR3 sequence: CASSLSGTVQETQYF. In nucleotides, the CDR3 is TGTGCCAGCAGTTTATCCGGGACAGTCCAAGAGACCCAGTACTTC.

This clone has more than one count but fewer than ten. The chain is built from TRBV7-9 and TRBJ2-2, with D maybe TRBD1 (6 bases). V was cut by 10 bases and J by 8 bases, with 20 bases left in between. Per the germline V gene, CDR1 is SEHNR and CDR2 is FQNEAQ (reference sequence). This CDR3 is built from 14 residues. Here the CDR3 DNA reads TGTGCCAACCCCTCCGGGACAAGAGAAGGGGAGCTGTTTTTT. Translating it yields CANPSGTREGELFF.